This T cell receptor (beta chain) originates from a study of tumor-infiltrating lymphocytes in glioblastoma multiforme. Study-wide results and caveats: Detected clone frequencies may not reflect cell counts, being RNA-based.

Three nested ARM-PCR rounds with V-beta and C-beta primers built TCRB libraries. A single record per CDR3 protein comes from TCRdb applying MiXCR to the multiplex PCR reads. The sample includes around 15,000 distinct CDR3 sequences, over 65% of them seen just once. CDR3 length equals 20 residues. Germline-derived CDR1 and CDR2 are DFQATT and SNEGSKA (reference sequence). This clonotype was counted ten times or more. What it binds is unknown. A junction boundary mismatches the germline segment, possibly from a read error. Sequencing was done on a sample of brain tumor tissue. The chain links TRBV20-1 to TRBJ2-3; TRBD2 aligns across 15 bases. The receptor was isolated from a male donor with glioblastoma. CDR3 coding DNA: TGCAGTGCTAGTCGCCCCGGACTAGCGGGAGGGCCGAGTAGCACAGACACGCGGTATTTT. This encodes CSASRPGLAGGPSSTDTRYF.